A selection of T cell receptor beta chains follows, all from one sample in a study of control samples from healthy donors and cancer patients. Measured with immunoSEQ multiplex PCR; TCRdb has only the in-frame clones, and not every one. The data hold roughly 130,000 clones, with more than 70% observed a single time. Sample: blood. The receptors were sampled from a man between 45 and 60 years old in good health. CDR3s include the opening cysteine and the closing phenylalanine or tryptophan. Fields, in order: clone size, J gene, V gene, D gene, CDR3 protein, CDR3 DNA. A D gene is named only where the DNA matches it firmly. Clone size is shown for a subset of rows, as once, few, many or a class of expanded clone.

. | TRBJ1-6 | TRBV6-5 | TRBD1 | CASSRDRDNSPLHF | TGTGCCAGCAGCCGGGACAGGGATAATTCACCCCTCCACTTT
. | TRBJ2-5 | TRBV28 | TRBD2 | CASSLETSGRETQYF | TGTGCCAGCAGTCTGGAAACTAGCGGGCGGGAGACCCAGTACTTC
once | TRBJ1-1 | TRBV12-3/TRBV12-4 | . | CASRRGGDTEAFF | TGTGCCAGCAGACGGGGTGGGGACACTGAAGCTTTCTTT
once | TRBJ2-1 | TRBV7-9 | TRBD2 | CASSSQYVAGGHLYNEQFF | TGTGCCAGCAGCTCCCAATATGTAGCGGGGGGGCATTTGTACAATGAGCAGTTCTTC
once | TRBJ2-1 | TRBV29-1 | . | CSVTGLSNEQFF | TGCAGCGTTACCGGTCTGTCTAATGAGCAGTTCTTC
. | TRBJ1-1 | TRBV10-3 | TRBD1 | CAISEYGTGAEAFF | TGTGCCATCAGTGAGTACGGGACAGGGGCTGAAGCTTTCTTT
. | TRBJ1-1 | TRBV11-2 | . | CASSLELYNTEAFF | TGTGCCAGCAGCTTAGAGTTGTACAACACTGAAGCTTTCTTT
. | TRBJ2-3 | TRBV5-4 | TRBD2 | CASSARTSGGAFSTDTQYF | TGTGCCAGCAGCGCCCGGACTAGCGGGGGGGCCTTTAGCACAGATACGCAGTATTTT
. | TRBJ2-2 | TRBV28 | TRBD1 | CASSLFPSGTGGVGELFF | TGTGCCAGCAGTTTGTTCCCCTCCGGGACAGGGGGCGTCGGGGAGCTGTTTTTT
. | TRBJ2-3 | TRBV11-2 | TRBD1 | CASSLGGTGVKDTQYF | TGTGCCAGCAGCTTAGGCGGGACAGGGGTAAAAGATACGCAGTATTTT
. | TRBJ2-7 | TRBV11-3 | TRBD1 | CASSLQGTETYEQYF | TGTGCCAGCAGCTTACAGGGGACAGAAACCTACGAGCAGTACTTC
. | TRBJ1-5 | TRBV6-1 | . | CASRGRAASNQPQHF | TGTGCCAGCAGGGGGAGGGCAGCCAGCAATCAGCCCCAGCATTTT
. | TRBJ2-2 | TRBV7-2 | . | CASSLQAGVNTGELFF | TGTGCCAGCAGCTTACAGGCTGGGGTGAACACCGGGGAGCTGTTTTTT
few | TRBJ2-1 | TRBV6-1 | TRBD1 | CASSEVGQGGSYNEQFF | TGTGCCAGCAGTGAGGTGGGACAGGGAGGGTCCTACAATGAGCAGTTCTTC
. | TRBJ2-7 | TRBV15 | TRBD1 | CATSSIGTGDYEQYF | TGTGCCACCAGCAGTATTGGGACAGGGGACTACGAGCAGTACTTC
. | TRBJ2-1 | TRBV21-1 | . | CASSYLSRDRGFDEQFF | TGTGCCAGCAGTTACTTATCCCGGGACAGGGGGTTTGATGAGCAGTTCTTC
. | TRBJ2-1 | TRBV24-1 | TRBD2 | CATSGGSGGYSLYEQFF | TGTGCCACCAGTGGGGGTAGCGGGGGATATTCCTTGTATGAGCAGTTCTTC
. | TRBJ2-1 | TRBV27 | . | CASSFEPYYNEQFF | TGTGCCAGCAGTTTTGAACCCTACTACAATGAGCAGTTCTTC
once | TRBJ2-5 | TRBV11-2 | TRBD1 | CASSTGQGTETQYF | TGTGCCAGCAGCACGGGACAGGGGACAGAGACCCAGTACTTC
. | TRBJ1-6 | TRBV7-8 | . | CASSFGRGSSPLHF | TGTGCCAGCAGCTTTGGACGCGGGAGTTCACCCCTCCACTTT
. | TRBJ1-5 | TRBV28 | TRBD1 | CASSPPGTGPNQPQHF | TGTGCCAGCAGCCCCCCGGGGACAGGGCCGAATCAGCCCCAGCATTTT
. | TRBJ1-1 | TRBV2 | TRBD1 | CASSTGAGYWNTEAFF | TGTGCCAGCAGTACAGGGGCGGGATACTGGAACACTGAAGCTTTCTTT
. | TRBJ2-7 | TRBV5-4 | . | CASSLERGQFSRQYF | TGTGCCAGCAGCTTGGAGCGAGGACAATTTAGTAGGCAGTACTTC